This T cell receptor (beta chain) was captured by sequencing in a study of T cells in tuberculosis listed by TCRdb under 2018. About the study as a whole: In the study, CD1B tetramers and high-throughput TCR immunosequencing were combined to characterize T cells specific for the mycobacterial lipid antigen glucose monomycolate (GMM). Active tuberculosis patient PBMC were archived before or within 7 days of starting standard anti-tuberculosis treatment. In a South African clinical cohort, IGRA-negative adolescents, IGRA-positive adolescents with latent tuberculosis and adults with active tuberculosis were compared, with about eleven people in each group. Study-level results and caveats: Smaller mean NN-distances to GMM-specific TCRs were observed in active tuberculosis TCR-alpha repertoires than in IGRA-negative controls, suggesting clonal expansion of GMM-specific TCRs. A classifier using the diverse GMM-specific repertoire reached about 90% accuracy (AUROC about 0.9), compared with about 63% accuracy using GEM motif frequencies. Clinical samples were chosen by availability of cryopreserved specimens, and active tuberculosis cases were adults while controls were adolescents. The smaller NN-distances in active tuberculosis patients were driven in part by shorter CDR3-alpha lengths, while the difference seen for TCR-beta was not statistically significant.

TCR libraries were generated with the immunoSEQ multiplex PCR assay, using TCR-beta and/or TCR-alpha/delta assays for each sample. The amplified TCR libraries were sequenced on the Illumina high-throughput platform. In the authors' own workflow: Clustering and dimensionality reduction relied on pairwise TCRdist distances among GMM-specific receptors from T cells that were either sorted ex vivo or expanded in vitro. Each clinical repertoire was scored by mean NN-distance, the average TCRdist to the nearest 10% of tetramer-positive reference sequences. GEM TCR motif frequency was calculated as the fraction of unique TCRs that matched known GEM sequences by V/J usage and CDR3 length. Active tuberculosis was classified by linear discriminant analysis with leave-one-out cross-validation, implemented in scikit-learn. Sourced from immuneACCESS, this table was stored by TCRdb with only in-frame sequences that have V and J called. A share of the clones is absent; for the studies checked, an unresolved V gene accounts for under half, and the remainder has no known explanation. The V and J calls and clone size come from that table; D and trimming were worked out from the DNA. A total of about 34,000 clones appear in this sample, 80% to 95% of them only once. The leading ten clones occupy roughly 11% of the sample.

The label giving this sample's time point can be read as: new active TB diagnosis, blood taken before or within 7 days of starting treatment. The patients with active tuberculosis were newly diagnosed, HIV-seronegative South African adults aged 18 years or older. Active tuberculosis was confirmed by positive sputum smear microscopy and/or positive M. tuberculosis culture. Immunosequencing of unsorted cryopreserved PBMC covered, on average, roughly 93,000 T cells per clinical donor. The CDR3 sequence holds 15 residues, the cysteine and phenylalanine included. The retained sequence is limited to the CDR3, 45 bases, with the frame set at the first base. CDR1 and CDR2, per the germline V gene, are MNHEY and SVGAGI. The junction carries 10 bases between V and J, which are trimmed by 0 bases and 2 bases respectively. As concerns this clone: Its antigen target is currently unknown. Base quality data are lacking; no much larger clone is found one base away.

This TCR derives from an adult with tuberculosis. Material: PBMCs, obtained at tuberculosis diagnosis. The chain is assembled from TRBV6-5 and TRBJ2-5, and perhaps TRBD2 as D gene, on 6 matching bases. The bases are TGTGCCAGCAGTTACTCGAGACTAGAGCAAGAGACCCAGTACTTC. Translated, it reads CASSYSRLEQETQYF.